This T cell receptor beta chain was captured in a study of T cells in Graves' hyperthyroidism and ophthalmopathy (dated by TCRdb to about 2019). As for the study more broadly: TCR V-J signatures able to tell the groups apart were searched for in a discovery cohort of about a hundred patients, of whom 40 to 45 had Graves' ophthalmopathy and some 60 had stable Graves' hyperthyroidism. Prospective prediction of ophthalmopathy was tested in an independent validation cohort of fewer than 20 hyperthyroidism patients and around 16 patients who later progressed to ophthalmopathy. The roughly 100 discovery patients were randomly divided into training and test sets at a 7:3 ratio. In addition, the study compared T-cell repertoires in thyroid tissue and in blood from over 5 Graves' hyperthyroidism patients. Once sampling was done, hyperthyroidism patients were given methimazole at a starting dose of 30 mg daily, whereas ophthalmopathy patients were given high-dose intravenous methylprednisolone. The paper reports TCR Vbeta CDR3 sequencing of 135 peripheral blood samples: under 45 ophthalmopathy, 70 to 85 hyperthyroidism and some 17 progressor patients.

There are many counts of this clonotype. Its specific antigen is unknown. No per-base quality is available; no much larger clone lies one base away. Amplification of TCR beta CDR3 regions was carried out from RNA transcripts. The first round of RT-PCR for the TCR CDR3 was performed with the HTBI primer set and the Qiagen OneStep RT-PCR kit. A second multiplex PCR round built the libraries, followed by size selection and purification. Paired-end sequencing of the libraries was performed with 100 bp reads on an Illumina HiSeq2000. The authors' pipeline ran thus. SOAPnuke was used to process the raw data, throwing out any read that contained adapters or uncalled bases, had a mean Phred below 15, or lacked an exact constant-primer or identifier match. COPE v1.2.5 was used to merge the high-quality paired reads, and each unique nucleotide sequence was defined as a clonotype. MiTCR v1.1 was used to align the clonotypes against IMGT TRBV, TRBD and TRBJ reference segments. The analysis included only V-J combinations with a frequency above 0.0001, which together covered approximately 99% of the repertoires. A TCS score was defined as the ratio of F50 (clonal expansion) to E x V (chaos), with BLOSUM62-based TCRdist applied between CDR3 peptides within each V-J. Welch's t-statistics and random forest reduced around 550 V-J features to 13, which were used in a naive Bayes classifier (R e1071). The Morisita-Horn index was used to measure how similar the thyroid and blood repertoires were. Through fastp at Q25 and MiXCR, TCRdb rebuilt clones from the public reads, retaining in-frame beta chains. Here each entry gathers all rows of one CDR3 protein and keeps the most common genes and DNA. Here the V and J calls rest on TCRdb's processing, not on the authors' analysis. In all, the sample holds some 98,000 distinct CDR3 sequences, and around 40% of those were seen once. Clones ranked in the top ten supply roughly 10% of the sample.

The cysteine opens and the phenylalanine closes a CDR3 of 16 amino acids. CDR3 DNA only is kept here, 48 bases in frame from base 1. V sheds 6 bases and J sheds 7 bases, leaving 22 bases between their ends. CDR1 and CDR2, looked up from the germline V gene (reference sequence), are MNHNY and SVGAGI. Graves' hyperthyroidism was defined as stable when no progression to ophthalmopathy occurred over 18 months of follow-up. Hyperthyroidism patients were aged 18 to 65 years and newly diagnosed, with disease duration of less than 2 months. Any patient with an uncontrolled infection, another autoimmune disease, pregnancy or lactation was excluded. Diagnoses were established on the basis of clinical symptoms, serum thyroxine and TRAb, thyroid ultrasound, and orbital computed tomography. Total RNA was extracted using Trizol reagent, and RNA quality was assessed on an Agilent 2100 Bioanalyzer. Broad study findings and their caveats: In cross-validation, a model built on a 13 V-J signature told ophthalmopathy apart from stable hyperthyroidism with 85% to 90% sensitivity and approximately 84% specificity, and in testing the same model reached 80%/75%. In validation, the model predicted progression to ophthalmopathy with just under 71% sensitivity and about 73% specificity, a median of 6.5 months before onset. Most expanded thyroid clonotypes (frequency above 0.001) were also detected in blood, a finding suggesting that blood repertoires may reflect thyroid immune responses. No statistical method was used to fix the sample size in advance, and group allocation was not hidden from the investigators.

The clonotype was recovered from a woman between 25 and 40 years old with Graves' hyperthyroidism. The chain is made from TRBV6-6 and TRBJ1-5, with a weak D call of TRBD1 (6 bases match). The sequenced sample was peripheral blood or thyroid tissue (not recorded which). The DNA sequence is TGTGCCAGCAGCTTCCGGATCAGGGGTACTGAACAGCCCCAGCATTTT. This is translated as CASSFRIRGTEQPQHF.